The 18 T cell receptor beta chains presented below share a single source sample, sequenced in a study of identical twins. MiXCR, run by TCRdb on the 5' RACE reads, gives a single entry per CDR3 protein. The data hold around 450,000 distinct CDR3 sequences, with 11% to 15% observed a single time. These data were likewise used in another study, on yellow fever vaccine responses in identical twins.

The sequencing sample was made of CD4+ T cells sorted from blood. The receptors here all came from a woman between 18 and 30 years old in good health.

This chain connects TRBV5-1 to TRBJ2-5; D tentatively fits TRBD1 or TRBD2 (5 bases each). This CDR3 has 12 amino acids. Germline V gene lookup returns CDR1 SGHRS and CDR2 YFSETQ. V lost 5 bases and J 4 bases, leaving 9 bases between the germline ends. As DNA, the CDR3 is TGCGCCAGCAGTGCCGGGGCAGAGACCCAGTACTTC. Translated, it gives CASSAGAETQYF.

A few counts support this clonotype. V and J are TRBV7-2 and TRBJ1-6, with D perhaps matching TRBD1 (6 bases). V lost 2 bases and J 8 bases, leaving 10 bases between the germline ends. Germline CDR1 is SGHTA and CDR2 is FQGNSA. The CDR3 has 14 residues. CDR3: CASSLTGTDSPLHF. The CDR3 nucleotides read TGTGCCAGCAGCTTAACAGGGACGGATTCACCCCTCCACTTT.

Turning to this clonotype: A read error may explain this, as a much larger clone is one base away. The genes are TRBV12-3 or TRBV12-4 and TRBJ2-3, with 14 nucleotides matching TRBD2. The length of the CDR3 is 18 residues. The CDR3 loop is CAISPTGTSGGRTDTQYF. In DNA, the CDR3 is TGTGCCATCAGTCCTACCGGGACTAGCGGGGGCCGCACAGATACGCAGTATTTT.

This clonotype was recorded at least ten times. V is TRBV15 and J is TRBJ1-6; TRBD1 matches at 9 bases. CDR1 is LNHNV, CDR2 YYDKDF, per germline (reference sequence). The CDR3 is 14 amino acids. Trimming at V came to 5 bases and at J to 11 bases, leaving 7 bases not matched to a gene. CDR3 loop: CATSPPGQGAPLHF. CDR3 DNA: TGTGCCACCAGCCCACCGGGACAGGGTGCACCCCTCCACTTT.

This clonotype was counted a few times. V and J are TRBV7-2 and TRBJ2-7; 9 bases fit TRBD1. Per germline, CDR1 SGHTA and CDR2 FQGNSA. CDR3 length: 16 amino acids. V lost 1 base, J lost 2 bases, and 6 bases stayed unmatched. The CDR3 DNA follows: TGTGCCAGCAGCTTAGGGGCCGGGACAGGGACCTACGAGCAGTACTTC. Translating it yields CASSLGAGTGTYEQYF.

This clonotype was found a few times. The V and J genes are TRBV20-1 and TRBJ1-6; no definite D call. The germline gives CDR1 DFQATT, CDR2 SNEGSKA (reference sequence). The CDR3 runs 19 residues. Trimming stripped 0 bases from V and 4 bases from J, with 22 bases between. The CDR3 DNA reads TGCAGTGCTAGAGATCCGACAATGGTATGGGAAGGATATAATTCACCCCTCCACTTT. It encodes CSARDPTMVWEGYNSPLHF.

The gene calls are TRBV4-3 and TRBJ2-7; TRBD1 agrees at 7 bases. The CDR3 has 15 residues. V shed 1 base, J shed 2 bases, and the junction held 5 bases outside the gene matches. The germline CDR1 and CDR2 sequences are LGHNA and YSLEER. The CDR3 DNA is TGCGCCAGCAGCCAAGCGGGACAGCCTCCCTACGAGCAGTACTTC. The encoded protein is CASSQAGQPPYEQYF.

This clonotype turned up a few times. V is TRBV29-1 and J is TRBJ2-7; D may be TRBD2 (6 bases). The germline V gene has CDR1 SQVTM and CDR2 ANQGSEA. V was trimmed by 4 bases and J by 7 bases, leaving 23 bases between them. CDR3 size: 15 residues. The CDR3 here is CSVGDPGDHLGEQYF. CDR3 sequence (DNA): TGCAGCGTTGGGGATCCGGGGGACCATTTGGGGGAGCAGTACTTC.

The chain joins TRBV29-1 to TRBJ2-7, with a tentative D call TRBD1 (7 bases). CDR3 length: 16 amino acids. Germline assignment: CDR1 SQVTM and CDR2 ANQGSEA. V shed 0 bases and J shed 3 bases, with 18 bases lying between them. The CDR3 sequence is CSVEDGGAGGYYEQYF. CDR3 in DNA: TGCAGCGTTGAAGATGGAGGGGCAGGGGGATACTACGAGCAGTACTTC.

V is TRBV7-6 and J is TRBJ2-1; D assignment may be TRBD1 or TRBD2 (6 bases each). The germline V gene has CDR1 SGHVS and CDR2 FNYEAQ. The CDR3 runs 17 residues. Deletions cut 5 bases from V and 5 bases from J, with 22 bases between. CDR3 loop: CASSTGRGAKPNNEQFF. CDR3 nucleotides: TGTGCCAGCAGCACGGGAAGGGGGGCAAAACCAAACAATGAGCAGTTCTTC.

This clonotype was seen only a few times. The chain uses TRBV20-1 and TRBJ1-4, with 7 bases identical to TRBD1. CDR1 and CDR2 from the germline V gene are DFQATT and SNEGSKA (reference sequence). With 5 bases clipped from V and 8 bases from J, the junction kept 8 bases outside the gene matches. This CDR3 comprises 13 residues. This chain's CDR3 is CSARQGPGEKLFF. CDR3 sequence (DNA): TGCAGTGCTCGACAGGGCCCCGGGGAAAAACTGTTTTTT.

This clonotype was detected only a few times. The chain joins TRBV7-9 to TRBJ2-3; D ambiguous. Trimming left V 5 bases short and J 5 bases short, with 14 bases between. The CDR3 covers 14 residues. Germline V gene lookup returns CDR1 SEHNR and CDR2 FQNEAQ (reference sequence). CDR3 in amino acids: CASSPSRPVDTQYF. Written as DNA, the CDR3 is TGTGCCAGCAGCCCCTCCCGGCCAGTAGATACGCAGTATTTT.

This clonotype has a handful of counts. J is TRBJ2-5 and V is TRBV5-1; D unclear. The germline V and J ends were trimmed by 0 bases and 7 bases, with 10 bases remaining between them. CDR1 and CDR2 from the germline V gene are SGHRS and YFSETQ. This CDR3 region has 13 residues. CDR3 coding DNA: TGCGCCAGCAGCTTGGAGGTGATGGGGACCCAGTACTTC. This gives the protein CASSLEVMGTQYF.

This clonotype turned up a few times. The chain links TRBV6-1 to TRBJ2-2, with 9 bases that match TRBD2. CDR3 length: 16 amino acids. V shed 8 bases, J shed 7 bases, and the junction held 14 bases outside the gene matches. Per germline, CDR1 MNHNS and CDR2 SASEGT. This CDR3 is CASSLPPSGAGGELFF. For the CDR3, the DNA is TGTGCCAGCTCTCTACCCCCTAGCGGGGCGGGCGGGGAGCTGTTTTTT.

The rearrangement links TRBV28 to TRBJ2-1, with 7 bases aligning to TRBD1. V was pared by 5 bases and J by 0 bases, with 10 bases of the junction left unmatched. The germline gives CDR1 MDHEN, CDR2 SYDVKM. The CDR3 has 17 residues. The CDR3 sequence is CASSPLTGSNSYNEQFF. CDR3 bases: TGTGCCAGCAGTCCATTGACAGGGTCTAACTCCTACAATGAGCAGTTCTTC.

The V gene is TRBV12-3 or TRBV12-4, the J gene TRBJ2-7; D unresolved. The CDR3 spans 15 residues. Between the trimmed V and J ends, which lost 1 base and 0 bases, there was a span of 10 bases. The CDR3 bases are TGTGCCAGCAGTTTAGGGGGAAAGGGCTCCTACGAGCAGTACTTC. Translating it yields CASSLGGKGSYEQYF.

This clonotype was picked up a small number of times. The CDR3 spells CASSSPGRGEQFF. In DNA form, the CDR3 reads TGTGCCAGCAGTTCCCCCGGGCGTGGTGAGCAGTTCTTC. The rearrangement joins TRBV28 to TRBJ2-1, with unresolved D. V lost 4 bases to trimming and J lost 9 bases, with 13 bases between them. CDR1 and CDR2 (germline): MDHEN, SYDVKM. This CDR3 spans 13 amino acids.

This sequence joins TRBV7-9 and TRBJ2-5, with TRBD1 identical over 8 bases. From germline, CDR1 is SEHNR and CDR2 FQNEAQ (reference sequence). Losses at the gene ends were 4 bases for V and 2 bases for J; bases not matched to a gene: 6. CDR3 length: 15 amino acids. The CDR3 region is CASSSQGQVQETQYF. As DNA, the CDR3 is TGTGCCAGCAGCTCTCAGGGACAGGTGCAAGAGACCCAGTACTTC.